This passage covers 31 T cell receptor beta chains from one sample sequenced in a study of blood T cell repertoires in COVID-19. Some clones are missing from TCRdb's copy, which holds only in-frame ones; the method was immunoSEQ multiplex PCR. The table lists 70,000 to 85,000 clones, roughly 80% of them singletons. Material for sequencing was peripheral blood. The origin of the receptors is an elderly woman with acute or convalescent COVID-19.

V and J are TRBV6-5 and TRBJ1-5; a weak D match, TRBD1 (5 bases). This CDR3 contains 12 residues. Germline V gene data show CDR1 as MNHEY and CDR2 as SVGAGI. Trimming removed 6 bases at V and 4 bases at J, with 7 bases between. CDR3: CASRRGNQPQHF. The DNA for the CDR3 is TGTGCCAGCAGACGGGGGAATCAGCCCCAGCATTTT.

This sequence joins TRBV3-1 (or the pseudogene TRBV3-2) and TRBJ1-2; D might be TRBD1 (6 bases). V lost 1 base, J lost 3 bases, and 15 bases lay in between. This CDR3 has 16 residues. The germline V gene has CDR1 LGHDT and CDR2 YNNKEL (reference sequence). As DNA, the CDR3 is TGTGCCAGCAGCCAAGGGCGGCAACAGGGACACTATGGCTACACCTTC. It encodes CASSQGRQQGHYGYTF.

The V and J genes are TRBV18 and TRBJ1-6, with 7 bases identical to TRBD1. Trimming at V came to 4 bases and at J to 5 bases, leaving 5 bases not matched to a gene. This CDR3 contains 15 residues. Germline V gene lookup returns CDR1 KGHSH and CDR2 LQKENI. The CDR3 loop is CASSRAGTDNSPLHF. Written as DNA, the CDR3 is TGTGCCAGCTCACGGGCCGGGACAGATAATTCACCCCTCCACTTT.

The chain joins TRBV6-5 to TRBJ1-1, with D perhaps matching TRBD1 (6 bases). Trimming took off 6 bases at V and 5 bases at J, with 19 bases between the two ends. Germline values: CDR1 MNHEY, CDR2 SVGAGI. The CDR3 runs to 15 residues. The CDR3 DNA reads TGTGCCAGCAGGAACTGGGCAGGGGTATTGACTGAAGCTTTCTTT. Protein product: CASRNWAGVLTEAFF.

This chain connects TRBV3-1 (or the pseudogene TRBV3-2) to TRBJ1-2; D gene uncertain. The germline V gene encodes CDR1 LGHDT and CDR2 YNNKEL (reference sequence). The CDR3 extends over 15 amino acids. V was cut by 1 base and J by 8 bases, with 17 bases left in between. CDR3: CASSQVGSPIGGYTF. As DNA, the CDR3 is TGTGCCAGCAGCCAAGTTGGCAGCCCAATCGGGGGCTACACCTTC.

The genes are TRBV7-9 and TRBJ2-7; D is perhaps TRBD2 (5 bases). The V gene lost 5 bases and the J gene lost 3 bases, with 17 bases spanning the gap. CDR1 is SEHNR and CDR2 is FQNEAQ in the germline V gene (reference sequence). The CDR3 is 15 residues long. This CDR3 reads CASSPRVGSSYEQYF. For the CDR3, the DNA is TGTGCCAGCAGCCCCCGTGTGGGGAGCAGCTACGAGCAGTACTTC.

The chain uses TRBV14 and TRBJ2-3; weak D call: TRBD2 (6 bases). The length of the CDR3 is 16 residues. Germline V gives CDR1 SGHDN, CDR2 FVKESK. Between the trimmed V and J ends, which lost 1 base and 2 bases, there was a span of 13 bases. The CDR3 reads CASSQGRGRYTDTQYF. CDR3 in DNA: TGTGCCAGCAGCCAAGGACGGGGGAGATACACAGATACGCAGTATTTT.

This clone was counted a single time. CDR3 residues: CASSRRDRNQPQHF. CDR3 sequence (DNA): TGTGCCAGTAGTCGCCGGGACAGGAATCAGCCCCAGCATTTT. This chain links TRBV19 with TRBJ1-5; 8 bases are a match to TRBD1. In germline, CDR1 is LNHDA, CDR2 SQIVND (reference sequence). This CDR3 spans 14 amino acids. V shed 5 bases and J 4 bases; nucleotides not matched to a gene: 4.

V usage is TRBV3-1 (or the pseudogene TRBV3-2) and J usage is TRBJ1-2, with D hard to call. There are 14 residues in the CDR3. CDR1 and CDR2 from the germline V gene are LGHDT and YNNKEL (reference sequence). V lost 1 base, J lost 8 bases, and 14 bases lay in between. CDR3 amino acids: CASSQVSREGGYTF. CDR3 bases: TGTGCCAGCAGCCAAGTCTCTAGGGAGGGCGGCTACACCTTC.

This rearrangement joins TRBV27 to TRBJ2-7, with 10 bases matching TRBD1. V gave up 5 bases and J gave up 6 bases; unmatched junction bases: 13. This CDR3 spans 16 amino acids. Looked up from germline, CDR1 is MNHEY and CDR2 is SMNVEV (reference sequence). Here the CDR3 reads CASSPDLRDRGGEQYF. DNA for the CDR3: TGTGCCAGCAGTCCGGACCTTCGGGACAGGGGCGGCGAGCAGTACTTC.

In its sample, this clone was seen a few times. The gene calls are TRBV7-2 and TRBJ1-2; TRBD1 agrees at 7 bases. Per the germline V gene, CDR1 is SGHTA and CDR2 is FQGNSA. The CDR3 is made up of 13 amino acids. With 4 bases clipped from V and 4 bases from J, the junction kept 3 bases outside the gene matches. CDR3 nucleotides: TGTGCCAGCAGCTCCGCAGGGGGCTATGGCTACACCTTC. Its protein product is CASSSAGGYGYTF.

The chain employs TRBV28 and TRBJ2-1; TRBD2 aligns across 11 bases. V trimming: 2 bases; J trimming: 4 bases; junction bases outside the gene matches: 4. CDR1 MDHEN and CDR2 SYDVKM come from the germline V gene. The CDR3 sequence is 16 residues long. The CDR3 sequence: CASSLPTSGGYNEQFF. The CDR3 DNA follows: TGTGCCAGCAGTTTACCCACTAGCGGGGGTTACAATGAGCAGTTCTTC.

This clone was recorded once. Written as DNA, the CDR3 is TGTGCCAGCAAGGGACTAGCGGGGGGATTAACAGATACGCAGTATTTT. Protein: CASKGLAGGLTDTQYF. This chain uses TRBV27 with TRBJ2-3; 15 nucleotides match TRBD2. Germline V gene data show CDR1 as MNHEY and CDR2 as SMNVEV (reference sequence). The trim removed 7 bases at V and 3 bases at J, leaving 5 bases unmatched. The CDR3 is 16 residues long.

The rearrangement joins TRBV7-2 to TRBJ2-1; possible D gene TRBD1, 5 bases. CDR1 is SGHTA, CDR2 FQGNSA, per germline. The CDR3 is 15 residues long. The V end lost 1 base, the J end lost 7 bases, and 14 bases lay between the germline ends. The CDR3 protein is CASSLDTRQLNEQFF. The CDR3 bases are TGTGCCAGCAGCTTAGACACAAGACAGCTGAATGAGCAGTTCTTC.

The rearrangement links TRBV3-1 (or the pseudogene TRBV3-2) to TRBJ2-5; 9 bases match TRBD2. The germline V gene has CDR1 LGHDT and CDR2 YNNKEL (reference sequence). The CDR3 sequence is 17 residues long. J was trimmed by 4 bases and V by 0 bases; bases with no gene match: 9. CDR3: CASSQEAPGLARETQYF. The CDR3 region has the DNA TGTGCCAGCAGCCAAGAAGCGCCGGGACTAGCAAGAGAGACCCAGTACTTC.

This sequence joins TRBV3-1 (or the pseudogene TRBV3-2) and TRBJ2-5; possible D gene TRBD2, 6 bases. Trimming stripped 4 bases from V and 5 bases from J, with 14 bases between. The germline gives CDR1 LGHDT, CDR2 YNNKEL (reference sequence). The CDR3 extends over 14 amino acids. The chain's CDR3 is CASSPGLGQETQYF. CDR3 coding DNA: TGTGCCAGCAGCCCGGGACTGGGGCAGGAGACCCAGTACTTC.

The chain combines TRBV11-2 with TRBJ1-1; no firm D call. CDR1 is SGHAT, CDR2 FQNNGV, per germline. V gave up 1 base and J gave up 4 bases, with 7 bases separating them. CDR3 length equals 13 residues. The CDR3 protein is CASSLARSTEAFF. The CDR3 nucleotides read TGTGCCAGCAGCTTAGCTCGGAGCACTGAAGCTTTCTTT.

This rearrangement joins TRBV6-5 to TRBJ1-1; D might be TRBD1 (6 bases). There are 15 residues in the CDR3. Germline V gives CDR1 MNHEY, CDR2 SVGAGI. V lost 6 bases, J lost 0 bases, and 14 bases lay in between. The CDR3 DNA reads TGTGCCAGCAGCACAGGACAGCTCTTGAACACTGAAGCTTTCTTT. Its protein is CASSTGQLLNTEAFF.

This clone was found a few times. The chain is built from TRBV5-6 and TRBJ2-1; possibly TRBD1 for D (5 bases). This CDR3 contains 14 residues. The ends were cut back, 1 base at V and 10 bases at J, with 15 bases in the middle. Germline V gene sequence: CDR1 SGHDT, CDR2 YYEEEE. The CDR3, as DNA: TGTGCCAGCAGCTTGTTGGGGCCCCTCAGGGAGCAGTTCTTC. This sequence encodes CASSLLGPLREQFF.

This clone occurred a few times. The V call is TRBV7-3, the J call TRBJ2-5, with 9 bases fitting TRBD1. The CDR3 runs to 15 residues. Germline CDR1 and CDR2: SGHTA and FQGTGA. Trimming took 4 bases from V and 5 from J; bases not matched to a gene: 8. CDR3 amino acids: CASSSSGTGRETQYF. CDR3 DNA sequence: TGTGCCAGCAGCTCCTCCGGGACAGGGCGCGAGACCCAGTACTTC.

The chain employs TRBV5-1 and TRBJ2-3; TRBD2 agrees at 13 bases. The V gene end was trimmed by 7 bases and the J gene end by 6 bases; junction bases not matched to a gene: 2. Per the germline V gene, CDR1 is SGHRS and CDR2 is YFSETQ. This CDR3 region has 13 residues. DNA for the CDR3: TGCGCCAGCGGACTAGCGGGGGCGGATACGCAGTATTTT. Translated: CASGLAGADTQYF.

The sample holds one count of this clone. This rearrangement joins TRBV6-5 to TRBJ2-4; possibly TRBD2 for D (5 bases). CDR3 length: 15 residues. Germline lookup yields CDR1 MNHEY and CDR2 SVGAGI. Trimming shortened V by 6 bases and J by 1 base, and 13 bases separated the two germline ends. CDR3 sequence (DNA): TGTGCCAGCAGCCTCGGGGTTGTTGCCAAAAACATTCAGTACTTC. Its translation is CASSLGVVAKNIQYF.

This clone has just one count. The CDR3 coding sequence is TGTGCCACCAGCAGTGACCCAGGAATTAACAATGAGCAGTTCTTC. This codes for CATSSDPGINNEQFF. The chain joins TRBV15 to TRBJ2-1, with D uncertain. The length of the CDR3 is 15 residues. CDR1 is LNHNV and CDR2 is YYDKDF in the germline V gene (reference sequence). The ends were cut back, 3 bases at V and 5 bases at J, with 14 bases in the middle.

V gene TRBV9 combines with J gene TRBJ1-2; TRBD1 agrees at 7 bases. CDR1 is SGDLS and CDR2 is YYNGEE in the germline V gene. The V gene end was trimmed by 7 bases and the J gene end by 0 bases; junction bases not matched to a gene: 6. The CDR3 runs to 14 residues. The DNA of the CDR3 is TGTGCCAGCGCTGCGACAGGGACTAACTATGGCTACACCTTC. This gives the protein CASAATGTNYGYTF.

The chain uses TRBV24-1 and TRBJ2-1; D is perhaps TRBD2 (7 bases). The CDR3 length is 16 residues. The V and J ends lost 1 base and 8 bases respectively, with 17 bases between them. CDR1 KGHDR and CDR2 SFDVKD come from the germline V gene. The CDR3 DNA sequence: TGTGCCACCAGTGATTTAGGGGGGGGAGGTAAGGATGAGCAGTTCTTC. This translates into CATSDLGGGGKDEQFF.

This sequence joins TRBV18 and TRBJ1-1; maybe TRBD1 (6 bases). Germline assignment: CDR1 KGHSH and CDR2 LQKENI. V was clipped by 3 bases and J by 0 bases, with 11 bases between them. The CDR3 is made up of 15 amino acids. CDR3 region: CASSPTDRMNTEAFF. The CDR3 nucleotides are TGTGCCAGCTCACCGACGGACAGAATGAACACTGAAGCTTTCTTT. Full variable domain (remainder filled in from reference TRBV18 and TRBJ1-1): NAGVMQNPRHLVRRRGQEARLRCSPMKGHSHVYWYRQLPEEGLKFMVYLQKENIIDESGMPKERFSAEFPKEGPSILRIQQVVRGDSAAYFCASSPTDRMNTEAFFGQGTRLTVV.

The sample holds one count of this clone. The V and J genes are TRBV7-9 and TRBJ1-3; 7 bases agree with TRBD1. The CDR3 length is 19 residues. Trimming at V came to 3 bases and at J to 0 bases, leaving 14 bases not matched to a gene. From germline, CDR1 is SEHNR and CDR2 FQNEAQ (reference sequence). The chain's CDR3 is CASSFPGTVPQLSGNTIYF. The DNA of the CDR3 is TGTGCCAGCAGCTTTCCGGGGACAGTCCCGCAGCTCTCTGGAAACACCATATATTTT.

This sequence joins TRBV6-5 and TRBJ1-2; TRBD1 matches at 7 bases. The CDR3 sequence is 14 residues long. Trimming at V came to 5 bases and at J to 7 bases, leaving 10 bases not matched to a gene. CDR1 MNHEY and CDR2 SVGAGI come from the germline V gene. The CDR3, as DNA: TGTGCCAGCAGTCTCCCGAGGACAGGATTTGGCTACACCTTC. Translated, it gives CASSLPRTGFGYTF.

This clone was picked up a small number of times. The chain is built from TRBV7-2 and TRBJ1-1; 7 bases match TRBD1. The germline V gene has CDR1 SGHTA and CDR2 FQGNSA. Trimming cost V 5 bases and J 1 base; bases outside gene matches: 4. The CDR3 spans 14 residues. This chain's CDR3 is CASSHTGANTEAFF. As DNA, the CDR3 is TGTGCCAGCAGCCATACAGGGGCGAACACTGAAGCTTTCTTT.

This clone appeared a single time. The rearrangement links TRBV6-4 to TRBJ1-1; the D is unclear. Per germline, CDR1 MRHNA and CDR2 SNTAGT. This CDR3 comprises 13 residues. The V end was cut by 3 bases, the J end by 3 bases, with 8 bases between. The CDR3 DNA is TGTGCCAGCAGTGAGGGTAGCCACACTGAAGCTTTCTTT. The encoded protein is CASSEGSHTEAFF.

The chain combines TRBV19 with TRBJ2-1, with 9 positions matching TRBD1. Germline trimming cut 1 base from V and 8 bases from J; bases unmatched to any gene: 9. The CDR3 runs 16 residues. Germline loops: CDR1 LNHDA, CDR2 SQIVND (reference sequence). The CDR3 nucleotides are TGTGCCAGTAGTATAGGTCCTCGGGGACAGGGATATGAGCAGTTCTTC. Translation gives CASSIGPRGQGYEQFF.